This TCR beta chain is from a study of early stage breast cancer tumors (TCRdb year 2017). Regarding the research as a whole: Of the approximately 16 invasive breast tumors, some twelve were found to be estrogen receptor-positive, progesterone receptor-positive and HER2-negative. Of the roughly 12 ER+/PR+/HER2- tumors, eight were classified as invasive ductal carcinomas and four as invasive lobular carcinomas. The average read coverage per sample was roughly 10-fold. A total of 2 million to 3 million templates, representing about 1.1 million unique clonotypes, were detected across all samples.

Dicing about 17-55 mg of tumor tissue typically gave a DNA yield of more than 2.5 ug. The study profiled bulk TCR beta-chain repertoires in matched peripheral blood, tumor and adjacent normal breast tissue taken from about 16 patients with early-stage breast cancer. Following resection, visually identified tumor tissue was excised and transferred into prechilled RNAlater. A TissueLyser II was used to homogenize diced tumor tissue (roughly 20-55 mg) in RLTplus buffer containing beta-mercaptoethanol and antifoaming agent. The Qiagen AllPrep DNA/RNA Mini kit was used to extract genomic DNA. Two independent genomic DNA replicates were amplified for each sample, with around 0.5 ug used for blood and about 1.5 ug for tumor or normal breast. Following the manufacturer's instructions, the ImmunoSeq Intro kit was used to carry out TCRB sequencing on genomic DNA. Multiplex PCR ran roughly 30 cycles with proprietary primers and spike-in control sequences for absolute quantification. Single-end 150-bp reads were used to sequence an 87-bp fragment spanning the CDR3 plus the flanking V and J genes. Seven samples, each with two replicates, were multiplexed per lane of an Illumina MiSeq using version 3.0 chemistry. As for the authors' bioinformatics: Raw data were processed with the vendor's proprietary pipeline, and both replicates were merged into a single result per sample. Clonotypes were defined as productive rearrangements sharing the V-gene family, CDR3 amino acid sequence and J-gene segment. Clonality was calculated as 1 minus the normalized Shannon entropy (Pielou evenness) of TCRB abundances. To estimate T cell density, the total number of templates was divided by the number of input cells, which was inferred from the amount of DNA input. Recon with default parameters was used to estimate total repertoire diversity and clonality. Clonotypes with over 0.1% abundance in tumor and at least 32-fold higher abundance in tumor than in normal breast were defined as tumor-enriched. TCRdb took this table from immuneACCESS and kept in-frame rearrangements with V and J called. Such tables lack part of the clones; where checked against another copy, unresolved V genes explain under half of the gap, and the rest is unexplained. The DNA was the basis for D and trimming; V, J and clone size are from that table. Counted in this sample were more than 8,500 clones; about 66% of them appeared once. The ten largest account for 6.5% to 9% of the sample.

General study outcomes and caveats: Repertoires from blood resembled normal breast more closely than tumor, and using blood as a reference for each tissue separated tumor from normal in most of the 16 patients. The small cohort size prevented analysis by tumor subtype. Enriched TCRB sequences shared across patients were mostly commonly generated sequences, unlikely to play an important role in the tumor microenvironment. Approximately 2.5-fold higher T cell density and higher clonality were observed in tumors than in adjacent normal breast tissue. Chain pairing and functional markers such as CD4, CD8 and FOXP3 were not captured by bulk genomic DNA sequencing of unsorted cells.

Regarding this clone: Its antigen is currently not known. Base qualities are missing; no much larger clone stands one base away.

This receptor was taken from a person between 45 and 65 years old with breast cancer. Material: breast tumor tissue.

The CDR3 region: CASSHGRPGELFF. The DNA is as follows: TGTGCCAGCTCACACGGACGGCCCGGGGAGCTGTTTTTT. Rearrangement joined TRBV18 to TRBJ2-2; the D gene is unclear. Trimming costs V 4 bases and J 6 bases, and their ends lie 9 bases apart. Taken from the germline V gene, the CDR1 and CDR2 loops are KGHSH and LQKENI. Taken from cysteine to phenylalanine, the CDR3 has 13 residues. The DNA shown is the 39-base CDR3, in frame from base 1.